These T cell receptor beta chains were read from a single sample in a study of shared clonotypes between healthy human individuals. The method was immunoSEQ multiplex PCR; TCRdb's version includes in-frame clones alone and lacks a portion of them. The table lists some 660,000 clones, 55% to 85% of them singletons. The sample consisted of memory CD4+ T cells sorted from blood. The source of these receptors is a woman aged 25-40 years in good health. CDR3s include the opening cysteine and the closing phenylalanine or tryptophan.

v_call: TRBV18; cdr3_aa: CASSPPSGGGYSLDSGNTIYF
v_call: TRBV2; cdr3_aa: CASSPGQRTYDTQYF
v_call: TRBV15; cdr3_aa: CATSRVLSEQYF
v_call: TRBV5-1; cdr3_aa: CASSQGTSNRGGFYEQYF
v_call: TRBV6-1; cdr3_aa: CASSEELAANYGYTF
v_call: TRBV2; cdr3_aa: CASSGQNTGELFF
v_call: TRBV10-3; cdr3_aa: CATQTGGPGYYNEQFF
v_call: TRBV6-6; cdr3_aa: CASTPGGQPYEQYF
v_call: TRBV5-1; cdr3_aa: CASSLDLGTYNEQFF
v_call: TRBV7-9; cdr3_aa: CASSLMGARQETQYF
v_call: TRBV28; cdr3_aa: CASRRSSNYGYTF
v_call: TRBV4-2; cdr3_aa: CASSQAELSSGNTIYF
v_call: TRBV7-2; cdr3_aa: CASSFRGAEAFF
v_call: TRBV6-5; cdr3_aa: CASSYGRGYTF
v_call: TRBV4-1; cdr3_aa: CASSQIDFLPSGYYEQYF
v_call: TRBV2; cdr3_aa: CASMSVGGGGEKLFF
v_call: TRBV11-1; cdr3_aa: CASSSVDIQYF
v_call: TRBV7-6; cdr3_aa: CASSLGGQGNIQYF
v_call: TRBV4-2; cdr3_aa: CASSQDPWGGNPSTDTQYF
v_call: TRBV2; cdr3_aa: CASIRSTRYQETQYF
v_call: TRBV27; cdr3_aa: CASSLTGGPDTQYF
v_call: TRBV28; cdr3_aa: CASSGRAANEKLFF
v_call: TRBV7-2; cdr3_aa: CASSLSVLAGVGEQFF
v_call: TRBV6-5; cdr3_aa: CASSPGTSRTYEQYF
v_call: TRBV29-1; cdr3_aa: CSVARHGGEGFVNTEAFF
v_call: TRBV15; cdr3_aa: CATSSPSGRVGDTQYF
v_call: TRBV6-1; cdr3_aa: CASIRSNTEAFF
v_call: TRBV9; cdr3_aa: CASSPNRETYEQYF
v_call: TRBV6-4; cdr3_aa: CASSEPQGNTIYF
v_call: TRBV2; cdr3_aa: CASSKDTSGNTIYF
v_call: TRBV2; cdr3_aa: CASSSGNNEQFF
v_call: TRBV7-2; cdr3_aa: CASSLGAPAVNEQFF
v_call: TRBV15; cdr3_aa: CATSRDTANYGYTF
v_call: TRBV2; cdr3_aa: CASSETHFPDFF
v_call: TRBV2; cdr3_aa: CASSPLTSRQETQYF
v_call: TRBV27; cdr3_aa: CASSFQGARETQYF
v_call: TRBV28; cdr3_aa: CATIQGTGEGYTF
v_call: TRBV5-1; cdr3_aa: CASNPGPTNTEAFF
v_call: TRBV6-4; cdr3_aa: CASSSGTSDYNEQFF
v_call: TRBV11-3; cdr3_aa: CASSLGGVGTEAFF
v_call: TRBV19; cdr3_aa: CASSVRGAEQFF
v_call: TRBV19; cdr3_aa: CASSNTWGGSYNEQFF
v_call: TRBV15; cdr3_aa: CATSGWNRGLETQYF